One sample yielded the 27 T cell receptor beta chains listed below, sequenced in a study of early T cells in non-severe SARS-CoV-2 infection. TCRdb used MiXCR to reprocess the 5' RACE reads, holding one entry per CDR3 protein. The sample comprises fewer than 60,000 distinct CDR3 sequences, approximately 9% of which are singletons, and approximately 5.7% rests with the top ten. Material: whole blood, obtained at baseline. Receptors were obtained from an adult who was a healthcare worker with PCR-confirmed SARS-CoV-2 infection or an uninfected control (not recorded which).

The gene calls are TRBV5-1 and TRBJ2-5; D not certain. Germline CDR1 reads SGHRS; CDR2 reads YFSETQ. This CDR3 has 11 amino acids. V lost 0 bases, J lost 3 bases, and 0 bases lay in between. DNA for the CDR3: TGCGCCAGCAGCTTGGAAGAGACCCAGTACTTC. It translates to CASSLEETQYF.

The chain is built from TRBV5-4 and TRBJ2-1; possible D gene TRBD2, 5 bases. The germline CDR1 and CDR2 sequences are SGHNT and YYREEE (reference sequence). This CDR3 contains 12 residues. V gave up 4 bases and J gave up 13 bases, with 15 bases separating them. This chain's CDR3 is CASSLPGTRQFF. CDR3 DNA: TGTGCCAGCAGCCTTCCTGGAACTAGACAGTTCTTC.

This clonotype was counted many times. V usage is TRBV27 and J usage is TRBJ1-2, with 7 bases lining up with TRBD1. Germline CDR1 and CDR2: MNHEY and SMNVEV (reference sequence). The ends lost 6 bases at V and 8 bases at J; junction bases unmatched: 15. This CDR3 comprises 15 residues. The CDR3 DNA is TGTGCCAGCAGCTCCAACCAGGGACAGCGAAGCGGCTACACCTTC. Its translation is CASSSNQGQRSGYTF.

The chain joins TRBV27 to TRBJ2-1; D not certain. Trimming left V 0 bases short and J 6 bases short, with 6 bases between. The CDR3 contains 13 residues. CDR1 is MNHEY, CDR2 SMNVEV, per germline (reference sequence). The CDR3 sequence is CASSLSIANEQFF. CDR3 in DNA: TGTGCCAGCAGTTTATCGATCGCCAATGAGCAGTTCTTC.

Of note for this clonotype: An end of the junction differs from the germline gene, which may be a read error. The genes are TRBV4-3 and TRBJ1-3; no firm D call. The CDR3 length is 15 residues. Germline lookup yields CDR1 LGHNA and CDR2 YSLEER. For the CDR3, the DNA is TGCGCCAGCAGCCAAGGCGGGCCTTCTGAAAACACCATATATTTT. The encoded protein is CASSQGGPSENTIYF.

The chain is built from TRBV4-3 and TRBJ1-2; 7 bases are a match to TRBD1. The trim removed 3 bases at V and 5 bases at J, leaving 6 bases unmatched. The germline V gene has CDR1 LGHNA and CDR2 YSLEER. This CDR3 contains 14 residues. In DNA, the CDR3 is TGCGCCAGCAGCCAGGGACAGAAACTTTATGGCTACACCTTC. It is translated as CASSQGQKLYGYTF.

Notes on this clonotype: One end of the junction fails to match germline, which may point to a read error. The chain joins TRBV4-1 to TRBJ2-3; maybe TRBD2 (6 bases). Looked up from germline, CDR1 is MGHRA and CDR2 is YSYEKL. This CDR3 contains 16 residues. CDR3 region: CASSQDLGSSKDTQYF. The DNA for the CDR3 is TGCGCCAGCAGCCAAGATCTCGGGAGTAGCAAAGATACGCAGTATTTT.

This clonotype was picked up a small number of times. J is TRBJ1-6 and V is TRBV5-5; D is possibly TRBD1 (5 bases). The CDR3 has 13 amino acids. Trimming removed 5 bases from V and 6 bases from J, with 9 bases in between. CDR1 and CDR2 (germline): SGHKS, YYEKEE (reference sequence). The CDR3 DNA follows: TGTGCCAGCAGACAGGACCTTAATTCACCCCTCCACTTT. Amino acid sequence: CASRQDLNSPLHF.

This clonotype was seen repeatedly, ten times or more. This chain connects TRBV7-9 to TRBJ2-1; D unclear. The CDR3 is made up of 13 amino acids. With 1 base removed from V and 8 bases from J, the gap between germline ends came to 9 bases. Germline CDR1 SEHNR, CDR2 FQNEAQ (reference sequence). Here the CDR3 reads CASSLEALDEQFF. Written as DNA, the CDR3 is TGTGCCAGCAGCTTAGAGGCACTCGATGAGCAGTTCTTC.

This clonotype was seen ten or more times. V gene TRBV5-6 combines with J gene TRBJ2-7; TRBD2 matches 7 bases. The CDR3 is 17 amino acids. Germline values: CDR1 SGHDT, CDR2 YYEEEE. V lost 4 bases to trimming and J lost 1 base; unmatched junction nucleotides: 14. This CDR3 reads CASSPVGGGRPSYEQYF. CDR3 bases: TGTGCCAGCAGCCCTGTCGGGGGAGGGCGCCCTTCCTACGAGCAGTACTTC. Drawing the rest from reference TRBV5-6 and TRBJ2-7, the complete variable domain is DAGVTQSPTHLIKTRGQQVTLRCSPKSGHDTVSWYQQALGQGPQFIFQYYEEEERQRGNFPDRFSGHQFPNYSSELNVNALLLGDSALYLCASSPVGGGRPSYEQYFGPGTRLTVT.

This clonotype showed up just a few times. The rearrangement joins TRBV23-1 to TRBJ2-1; 14 bases align to TRBD2. TRBV23-1 is classed as an ORF, of uncertain function. The CDR3 totals 17 residues. V shed 2 bases and J 5 bases; nucleotides not matched to a gene: 5. DNA of the CDR3: TGCGCCAGCAGTCAACCTCCGGGACTAGCGGGAGACAATGAGCAGTTCTTC. Translated: CASSQPPGLAGDNEQFF.

This clonotype was observed at least ten times. The CDR3 coding sequence is TGTGCCAGCAGTGCCTTGGGTACTAATCAGCCCCAGCATTTT. This sequence encodes CASSALGTNQPQHF. The V and J genes are TRBV2 and TRBJ1-5; no firm D call. The CDR3 sequence is 14 residues long. Germline CDR1 and CDR2: SNHLY and FYNNEI. V lost 4 bases to trimming and J lost 4 bases, with 11 bases between them.

This clonotype was counted between two and nine times. The CDR3 sequence: CASSRRGGTDFTGELFF. CDR3 in DNA: TGTGCCAGCAGCCGCCGGGGCGGGACAGATTTCACCGGGGAGCTGTTTTTT. The chain joins TRBV12-3 or TRBV12-4 to TRBJ2-2; D is perhaps TRBD1 (7 bases). Trimming shortened V by 6 bases and J by 4 bases, and 21 bases separated the two germline ends. The CDR3 has 17 amino acids.

This clonotype has more than one count but fewer than ten. The chain couples TRBV6-6 to TRBJ2-3, with 9 bases aligning to TRBD2. The CDR3 has 17 residues. Germline CDR1 is MNHNY and CDR2 is SVGAGI (reference sequence). J was trimmed by 2 bases and V by 5 bases; bases with no gene match: 11. CDR3 nucleotide sequence: TGTGCCAGCAGTCCCAGGTGGACTAGCGATTACACAGATACGCAGTATTTT. Its translation is CASSPRWTSDYTDTQYF.

This clonotype showed up many times. For the CDR3, the DNA is TGTGCCAGCAGCCAGACGCTAGCGCCCGGGGAGCTGTTTTTT. Amino acid sequence: CASSQTLAPGELFF. V and J are TRBV3-1 and TRBJ2-2; weak D call: TRBD2 (6 bases). The CDR3 consists of 14 residues. The germline V gene has CDR1 LGHDT and CDR2 YNNKEL (reference sequence). The V and J ends lost 3 bases and 6 bases respectively, with 11 bases between them.

This clonotype was counted only a few times. The J gene is TRBJ1-4, the V gene TRBV27; 8 bases map to TRBD1. V lost 7 bases to trimming and J lost 4 bases; unmatched junction nucleotides: 5. Germline V gene lookup returns CDR1 MNHEY and CDR2 SMNVEV (reference sequence). The CDR3 runs 14 residues. For the CDR3, the DNA is TGTGCCAGCACAGGGGGCGCCCGTAATGAAAAACTGTTTTTT. Residues: CASTGGARNEKLFF.

This clonotype was recorded many times. The rearrangement links TRBV7-9 to TRBJ1-4; D remains unclear. The CDR3 spans 15 residues. Germline assignment: CDR1 SEHNR and CDR2 FQNEAQ (reference sequence). The V and J ends lost 5 bases and 5 bases respectively, with 15 bases between them. In nucleotides, the CDR3 is TGTGCCAGCAGCACCCAATCGGCGCTAAATGAAAAACTGTTTTTT. Protein: CASSTQSALNEKLFF.

The table lists this clonotype with many counts. J is TRBJ2-7 and V is TRBV14, with D perhaps matching TRBD1 (6 bases). Germline V gives CDR1 SGHDN, CDR2 FVKESK. The V gene lost 2 bases and the J gene lost 3 bases, with 14 bases spanning the gap. The length of the CDR3 is 15 residues. The CDR3 loop reads CASSQIQGYRYEQYF. The CDR3 nucleotides read TGTGCCAGCAGCCAAATACAGGGATATCGCTACGAGCAGTACTTC.

This clonotype has only a few counts. The rearrangement links TRBV2 to TRBJ1-6; D gene uncertain. Trimming shortened V by 3 bases and J by 0 bases, and 6 bases separated the two germline ends. Germline CDR1 reads SNHLY; CDR2 reads FYNNEI. The CDR3 length is 15 residues. As DNA, the CDR3 is TGTGCCAGCAGTGACTTTAGCTCCTATAATTCACCCCTCCACTTT. Encoded protein: CASSDFSSYNSPLHF.

This clonotype was recorded at least ten times. This CDR3 reads CATSRDRQGQETQYF. The CDR3 nucleotides are TGTGCCACCAGCAGAGACCGACAGGGACAAGAGACCCAGTACTTC. The chain recombines TRBV15 with TRBJ2-5; 7 bases are a match to TRBD1. With 0 bases clipped from V and 2 bases from J, the junction kept 3 bases outside the gene matches. Germline V CDR1 and CDR2: LNHNV, YYDKDF (reference sequence). This CDR3 region has 15 residues.

The chain carries TRBV10-3 and TRBJ1-1, with D unclear. V was trimmed by 2 bases and J by 8 bases, leaving 12 bases between them. This CDR3 spans 13 amino acids. Germline lookup yields CDR1 ENHRY and CDR2 SYGVKD. The CDR3 loop is CAISEEPVGEAFF. Here the CDR3 DNA reads TGTGCCATCAGTGAGGAGCCGGTAGGGGAAGCTTTCTTT.

This clonotype was observed many times. The chain combines TRBV7-3 with TRBJ2-1, with 10 bases aligning to TRBD2. The CDR3 length is 15 residues. J gave up 7 bases and V 3 bases, and 6 bases lay outside the gene matches. Looked up from germline, CDR1 is SGHTA and CDR2 is FQGTGA. This CDR3 is CASSFSTSGINEQFF. DNA of the CDR3: TGTGCCAGCAGCTTTAGTACTAGCGGGATTAATGAGCAGTTCTTC. The whole variable domain, remainder taken from reference TRBV7-3 and TRBJ2-1, is GAGVSQTPSNKVTEKGKYVELRCDPISGHTALYWYRQSLGQGPEFLIYFQGTGAADDSGLPNDRFFAVRPEGSVSTLKIQRTERGDSAVYLCASSFSTSGINEQFFGPGTRLTVL.

In this sample, this clonotype turned up a few times. Germline is not matched at one junction end, which may reflect a read error. CDR3 DNA sequence: TGCGCCAGCAGCTTGTCCAGGGGTTCCTCTGAAAACACCATATATTTT. Amino acid sequence: CASSLSRGSSENTIYF. The rearrangement joins TRBV5-1 to TRBJ1-3, with TRBD1 as a possible D gene (6 bases). This CDR3 comprises 16 residues. Germline CDR1 is SGHRS and CDR2 is YFSETQ.

A remark on this clonotype: This could be a read error, since a much larger clone is one nucleotide away. This chain uses TRBV4-3 with TRBJ2-7; a weak D match, TRBD1 (6 bases). The CDR3 contains 14 residues. V was trimmed by 4 bases and J by 6 bases, leaving 16 bases between them. CDR1 is LGHNA, CDR2 YSLEER, per germline. CDR3 protein: CASSRDLGRGEQYF. CDR3 in DNA: TGCGCCAGCAGCCGAGATCTAGGCAGGGGCGAGCAGTACTTC.

The chain has TRBV6-5 and TRBJ2-7; no definite D call. The length of the CDR3 is 11 residues. In germline, CDR1 is MNHEY, CDR2 SVGAGI. The V end was cut by 2 bases, the J end by 5 bases, with 4 bases between. CDR3 residues: CASSYGHEQYF. The CDR3 nucleotides read TGTGCCAGCAGTTACGGTCACGAGCAGTACTTC.

The table lists this clonotype with a few counts. This chain joins TRBV7-9 and TRBJ2-7; 8 bases line up with TRBD1. There are 16 residues in the CDR3. After removal of 0 bases from V and 0 bases from J, the junction contained 4 bases not matched to a gene. The germline V gene encodes CDR1 SEHNR and CDR2 FQNEAQ (reference sequence). CDR3 DNA sequence: TGTGCCAGCAGCTTAGCTGGGACAGGAAGCTCCTACGAGCAGTACTTC. Residues: CASSLAGTGSSYEQYF.

This clonotype was seen only a few times. J is TRBJ2-1 and V is TRBV24-1; 8 bases align to TRBD1. Unmatched junction bases numbered 12, after V lost 4 bases and J lost 5 bases. The germline V gene has CDR1 KGHDR and CDR2 SFDVKD. This CDR3 spans 17 amino acids. CDR3: CATSDSLRGQANNEQFF. The DNA for the CDR3 is TGTGCCACCAGTGACTCTCTCCGGGGACAGGCCAACAATGAGCAGTTCTTC.